This is a list of T cell receptor beta chains from one sample in a study of OX40 agonist ivuxolimab in advanced cancers. Generated by immunoSEQ multiplex PCR, the TCRdb table keeps only in-frame clones and is missing some. Among around 76,000 clones listed, about 79% were seen once. The source material was CD4+ or CD8+ T cells sorted from blood, sampled in a trial of the OX40 agonist ivuxolimab. The receptors were gathered from an adult with an advanced solid tumor such as melanoma, head and neck, liver or kidney cancer. Each CDR3 is given with its conserved first and last residue. The D gene is left open where the match is weak. For some rows the clone size is stated as once, few or many, or as a class when expanded; others skip it.

v_call	d_call	j_call	clone_size	cdr3_aa	cdr3_nt
TRBV6-6	NA	TRBJ2-7	NA	CASRVEYEQYF	TGTGCCAGCAGGGTGGAATACGAGCAGTACTTC
TRBV7-9	NA	TRBJ2-3	NA	CASSLTGWGTDTQYF	TGTGCCAGCAGCTTGACGGGGTGGGGCACAGATACGCAGTATTTT
TRBV7-2	NA	TRBJ1-1	NA	CASSWRERDTEAFF	TGTGCCAGCAGTTGGCGGGAAAGGGATACTGAAGCTTTCTTT
TRBV7-2	NA	TRBJ2-7	NA	CASSLVGIGEQYF	TGTGCCAGCAGCTTAGTAGGGATCGGCGAGCAGTACTTC
TRBV11-2	TRBD2	TRBJ2-3	NA	CASSHIAGDTDTQYF	TGTGCCAGCAGTCATATAGCGGGGGACACAGATACGCAGTATTTT
TRBV5-1	NA	TRBJ1-1	NA	CASSQGGGDTEAFF	TGCGCCAGCAGTCAAGGGGGTGGGGACACTGAAGCTTTCTTT
TRBV4-3	TRBD1	TRBJ1-2	NA	CASSQVTRGLGYGYTF	TGCGCCAGCAGCCAAGTTACCAGGGGGCTCGGCTATGGCTACACCTTC
TRBV9	NA	TRBJ1-1	NA	CASSVGYGNTEAFF	TGTGCCAGCAGCGTAGGATATGGGAACACTGAAGCTTTCTTT
TRBV7-2	NA	TRBJ2-1	once	CASSLAGPTQRFF	TGTGCCAGCAGCCTCGCCGGGCCCACTCAGCGGTTCTTC
TRBV11-2	NA	TRBJ2-7	NA	CASSPSPTFSYEQYF	TGTGCCAGCAGCCCTAGCCCGACATTCTCCTACGAGCAGTACTTC
TRBV4-3	TRBD2	TRBJ2-5	NA	CASSQTSGGAEGETQYF	TGCGCCAGCAGCCAGACTAGCGGGGGGGCCGAAGGAGAGACCCAGTACTTC
TRBV18	TRBD2	TRBJ2-1	NA	CASSPPSGGANEQFF	TGTGCCAGCTCACCCCCTAGCGGGGGGGCCAATGAGCAGTTCTTC
TRBV9	NA	TRBJ2-7	NA	CASSQDFSGYEQYF	TGTGCCAGCAGCCAAGACTTTTCCGGCTACGAGCAGTACTTC
TRBV5-3	NA	TRBJ1-2	NA	CARSLIEDGNYGYTF	TGTGCCAGAAGCCTAATCGAGGACGGCAACTATGGCTACACCTTC
TRBV7-9	NA	TRBJ2-7	NA	CASSLAEGEQYF	TGTGCCAGCAGCTTAGCGGAGGGCGAGCAGTACTTC
TRBV10-3	TRBD1	TRBJ1-1	NA	CAISHIPGTGGQRGTEAFF	TGTGCCATCAGCCACATCCCCGGGACAGGGGGCCAGCGGGGCACTGAAGCTTTCTTT